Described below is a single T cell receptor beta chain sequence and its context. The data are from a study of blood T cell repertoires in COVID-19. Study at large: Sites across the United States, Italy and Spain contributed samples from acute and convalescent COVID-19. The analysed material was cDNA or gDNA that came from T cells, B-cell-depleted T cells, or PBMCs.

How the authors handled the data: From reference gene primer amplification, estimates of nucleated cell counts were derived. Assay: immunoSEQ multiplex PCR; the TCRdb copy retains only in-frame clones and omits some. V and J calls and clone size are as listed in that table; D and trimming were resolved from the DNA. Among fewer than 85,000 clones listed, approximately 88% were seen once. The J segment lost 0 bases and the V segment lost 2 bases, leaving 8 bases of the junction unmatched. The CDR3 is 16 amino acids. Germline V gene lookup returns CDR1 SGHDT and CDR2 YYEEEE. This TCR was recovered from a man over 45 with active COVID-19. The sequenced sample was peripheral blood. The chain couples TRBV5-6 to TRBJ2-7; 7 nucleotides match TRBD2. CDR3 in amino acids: CASSLLAGFNSYEQYF. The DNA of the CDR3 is TGTGCCAGCAGCTTATTAGCGGGCTTCAACTCCTACGAGCAGTACTTC.